A selection of T cell receptor beta chains follows, all from one sample in a study of beta chain features in type 1 diabetes. Profiled with immunoSEQ multiplex PCR; TCRdb holds only in-frame clones, not every one. The sample consists of some 640,000 clones, roughly an eighth of them appearing once. Material for sequencing was naive CD4+ T cells from blood. These receptors were taken from a man between 18 and 29 years old with type 1 diabetes. Each CDR3 is given with its conserved first and last residue. D genes are given only for firm matches. Size is omitted from some rows. Given values are once, few, many or a class for expanded clones.

>NA|TRBD2|TRBV6-5|TRBJ2-7
CASSYTGLAGGVWQYF
TGTGCCAGCAGTTACACGGGACTAGCGGGAGGCGTTTGGCAGTACTTC
>few|TRBD1|TRBV5-1|TRBJ1-1
CASSDTGGRNTEAFF
TGCGCCAGCAGCGACACAGGGGGCCGGAACACTGAAGCTTTCTTT
>NA|TRBD2|TRBV18|TRBJ2-3
CASSPLREGGTDTQYF
TGTGCCAGCTCACCATTACGGGAGGGCGGTACAGATACGCAGTATTTT
>once|NA|TRBV6-5|TRBJ2-1
CASSRIARDEQFF
TGTGCCAGCAGTCGTATAGCCCGGGATGAGCAGTTCTTC
>NA|TRBD1|TRBV5-6|TRBJ1-5
CASSFWTGRNDQPQHF
TGTGCCAGCAGCTTCTGGACAGGGAGGAATGATCAGCCCCAGCATTTT
>NA|NA|TRBV7-2|TRBJ2-7
CASSFQGMSYEQYF
TGTGCCAGCAGCTTTCAGGGGATGTCCTACGAGCAGTACTTC
>few|NA|TRBV19|TRBJ2-1
CASTVNFREDEQFF
TGTGCCTCAACAGTTAATTTCAGAGAGGATGAGCAGTTCTTC
>NA|NA|TRBV7-2|TRBJ1-4
CASRLFGGAEKLFF
TGTGCCAGCAGACTCTTTGGCGGGGCGGAAAAACTGTTTTTT
>NA|NA|TRBV10-3|TRBJ2-1
CAISGGGANRYNEQFF
TGTGCCATCAGTGGGGGTGGAGCGAACCGCTACAATGAGCAGTTCTTC
>few|NA|TRBV25-1|TRBJ2-7
CASSEPGSSYEQYF
TGTGCCAGCAGTGAACCCGGGAGCTCCTACGAGCAGTACTTC
>NA|NA|TRBV2|TRBJ2-3
CASLRLSSTDTQYF
TGTGCCAGCCTGAGACTGTCTAGCACAGATACGCAGTATTTT
>NA|NA|TRBV7-9|TRBJ2-7
CASSSPLRAPTYEQYF
TGTGCCAGCAGCTCTCCCCTCCGGGCCCCGACCTACGAGCAGTACTTC
>few|NA|TRBV6-5|TRBJ1-5
CASSYPRGPQHF
TGTGCCAGCAGTTACCCCCGGGGTCCCCAGCATTTT
>few|TRBD1|TRBV30|TRBJ1-1
CAWSVGPVGTVAEAFF
TGTGCCTGGAGTGTGGGGCCCGTCGGGACAGTCGCTGAAGCTTTCTTT
>few|NA|TRBV5-1|TRBJ2-7
CASSLGAEQYF
TGCGCCAGCAGCTTGGGGGCCGAGCAGTACTTC
>NA|TRBD1|TRBV28|TRBJ1-1
CASSYGDRDNTEAFF
TGTGCCAGCAGCTACGGGGACAGGGACAACACTGAAGCTTTCTTT
>NA|TRBD2|TRBV9|TRBJ2-1
CASSAGGLAGYNEQFF
TGTGCCAGCAGCGCGGGGGGACTAGCGGGTTACAATGAGCAGTTCTTC